These 5 T cell receptor beta chains originate from one sample sequenced in a study of blood T cell repertoires in COVID-19. TCRdb keeps only in-frame clones here, not all; method: immunoSEQ multiplex PCR. The sample lists over 200,000 clones, roughly 80% occurring once. Source material: peripheral blood. All receptors come from a human donor in a cohort sampled during active COVID-19.

This clone has just one count. V gene TRBV2 combines with J gene TRBJ1-6; 7 bases line up with TRBD1. V lost 8 bases to trimming and J lost 10 bases; unmatched junction nucleotides: 11. The V gene's germline CDR1 is SNHLY and CDR2 FYNNEI. The CDR3 loop spans 14 amino acids. The CDR3, as DNA: TGTGCCAGCCTTATTGGACAGGTTGGATCACCCCTCCACTTT. This encodes CASLIGQVGSPLHF.

The gene calls are TRBV4-1 and TRBJ1-2, with D possibly TRBD1 on 6 matching bases. Trimming removed 0 bases at V and 1 base at J, with 9 bases between. The CDR3 loop spans 15 amino acids. The germline gives CDR1 MGHRA, CDR2 YSYEKL. DNA for the CDR3: TGCGCCAGCAGCCAAGATGGGGGCAGTAACTATGGCTACACCTTC. This codes for CASSQDGGSNYGYTF.

The V gene is TRBV5-1, the J gene TRBJ2-3, with 10 positions matching TRBD2. In germline, CDR1 is SGHRS, CDR2 YFSETQ. Trimming removed 1 base from V and 1 base from J; junction bases left unmatched: 3. The length of the CDR3 is 16 residues. CDR3 protein: CASSLRLAGGTDTQYF. The CDR3, as DNA: TGCGCCAGCAGCTTGAGGCTAGCGGGGGGCACAGATACGCAGTATTTT.

The chain has TRBV7-3 and TRBJ2-2, with TRBD2 matching over 10 bases. V shed 4 bases and J 6 bases; nucleotides not matched to a gene: 11. The CDR3 runs 17 residues. Germline CDR1 is SGHTA and CDR2 is FQGTGA. This CDR3 reads CASSSPTASGRAGELFF. The CDR3, as DNA: TGTGCCAGCAGCTCCCCCACAGCCAGCGGGAGGGCCGGGGAGCTGTTTTTT.

V gene TRBV5-1 combines with J gene TRBJ2-7; D might be TRBD1 (5 bases). Per the germline V gene, CDR1 is SGHRS and CDR2 is YFSETQ. The V gene lost 6 bases and the J gene lost 2 bases, with 9 bases spanning the gap. CDR3 length: 12 amino acids. The DNA for the CDR3 is TGCGCCAGCAATGCAGGGCCCTACGAGCAGTACTTC. Translated: CASNAGPYEQYF.